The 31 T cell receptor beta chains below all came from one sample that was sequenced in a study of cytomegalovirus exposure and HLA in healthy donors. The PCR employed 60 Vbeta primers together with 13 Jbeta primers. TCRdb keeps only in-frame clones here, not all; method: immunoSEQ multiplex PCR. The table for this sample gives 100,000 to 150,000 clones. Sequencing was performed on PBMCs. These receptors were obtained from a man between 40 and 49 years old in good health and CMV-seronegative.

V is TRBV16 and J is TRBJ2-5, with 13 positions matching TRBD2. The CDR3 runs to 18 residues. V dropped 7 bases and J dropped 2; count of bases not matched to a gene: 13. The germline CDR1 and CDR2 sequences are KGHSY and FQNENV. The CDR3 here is CASTLSWTSGRFQETQYF. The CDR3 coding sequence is TGTGCCAGCACCCTTTCGTGGACTAGCGGGAGATTTCAAGAGACCCAGTACTTC. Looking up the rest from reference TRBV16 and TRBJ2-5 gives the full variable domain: GEEVAQTPKHLVRGEGQKAKLYCAPIKGHSYVFWYQQVLKNEFKFLISFQNENVFDETGMPKERFSAKCLPNSPCSLEIQATKLEDSAVYFCASTLSWTSGRFQETQYFGPGTRLLVL.

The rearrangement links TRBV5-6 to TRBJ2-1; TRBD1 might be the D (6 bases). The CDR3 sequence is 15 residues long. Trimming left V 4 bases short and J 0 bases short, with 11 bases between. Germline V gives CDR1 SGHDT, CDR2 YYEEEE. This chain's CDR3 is CASSHRDISYNEQFF. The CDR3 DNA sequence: TGTGCCAGCAGCCACCGGGACATCTCCTACAATGAGCAGTTCTTC.

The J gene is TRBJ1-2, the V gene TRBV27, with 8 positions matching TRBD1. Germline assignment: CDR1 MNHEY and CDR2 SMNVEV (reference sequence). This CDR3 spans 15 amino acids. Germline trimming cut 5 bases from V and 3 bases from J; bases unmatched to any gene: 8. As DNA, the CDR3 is TGTGCCAGCAGTCGAGGACAGGGAGTTGACTATGGCTACACCTTC. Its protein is CASSRGQGVDYGYTF.

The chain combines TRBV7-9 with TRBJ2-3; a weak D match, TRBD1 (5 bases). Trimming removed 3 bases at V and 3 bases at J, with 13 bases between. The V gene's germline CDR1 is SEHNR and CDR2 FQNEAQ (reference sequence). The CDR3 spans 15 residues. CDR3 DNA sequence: TGTGCCAGCAGCTTGGTCCAGGGTATGACAGATACGCAGTATTTT. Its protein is CASSLVQGMTDTQYF.

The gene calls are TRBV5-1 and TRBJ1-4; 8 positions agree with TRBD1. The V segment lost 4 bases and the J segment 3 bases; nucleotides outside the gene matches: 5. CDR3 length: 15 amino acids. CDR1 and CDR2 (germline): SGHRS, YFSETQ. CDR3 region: CASSGRTGSNEKLFF. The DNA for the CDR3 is TGCGCCAGCAGCGGACGGACAGGGTCTAATGAAAAACTGTTTTTT.

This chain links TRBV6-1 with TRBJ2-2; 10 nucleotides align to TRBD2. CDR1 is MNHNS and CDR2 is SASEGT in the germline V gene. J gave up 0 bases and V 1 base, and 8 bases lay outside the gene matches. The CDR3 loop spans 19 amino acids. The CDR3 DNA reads TGTGCCAGCAGTGAAGAGGCTAGCGGGAGCCCCACGAACACCGGGGAGCTGTTTTTT. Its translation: CASSEEASGSPTNTGELFF.

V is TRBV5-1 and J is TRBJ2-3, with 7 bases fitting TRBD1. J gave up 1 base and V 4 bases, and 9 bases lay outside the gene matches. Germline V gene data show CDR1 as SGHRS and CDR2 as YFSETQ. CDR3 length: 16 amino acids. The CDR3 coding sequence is TGCGCCAGCAGCCTTAATCGACAGGGACGCACAGATACGCAGTATTTT. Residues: CASSLNRQGRTDTQYF. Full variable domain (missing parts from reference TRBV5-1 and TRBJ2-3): KAGVTQTPRYLIKTRGQQVTLSCSPISGHRSVSWYQQTPGQGLQFLFEYFSETQRNKGNFPGRFSGRQFSNSRSEMNVSTLELGDSALYLCASSLNRQGRTDTQYFGPGTRLTVL.

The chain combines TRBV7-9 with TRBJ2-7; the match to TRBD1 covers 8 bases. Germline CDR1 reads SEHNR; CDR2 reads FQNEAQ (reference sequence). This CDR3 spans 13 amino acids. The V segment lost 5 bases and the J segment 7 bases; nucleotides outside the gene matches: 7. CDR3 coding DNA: TGTGCCAGCAGCCGCCGACAGGGGAATGAGCAGTACTTC. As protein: CASSRRQGNEQYF. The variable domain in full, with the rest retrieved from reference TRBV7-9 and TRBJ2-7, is DTGVSQNPRHKITKRGQNVTFRCDPISEHNRLYWYRQTLGQGPEFLTYFQNEAQLEKSRLLSDRFSAERPKGSFSTLEIQRTEQGDSAMYLCASSRRQGNEQYFGPGTRLTVT.

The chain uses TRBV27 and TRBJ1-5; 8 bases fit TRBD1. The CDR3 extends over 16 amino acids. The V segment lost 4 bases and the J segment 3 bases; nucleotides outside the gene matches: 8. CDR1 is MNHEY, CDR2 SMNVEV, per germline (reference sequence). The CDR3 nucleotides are TGTGCCAGCAGTTCCGGTCGACAGGGGAACAATCAGCCCCAGCATTTT. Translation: CASSSGRQGNNQPQHF.

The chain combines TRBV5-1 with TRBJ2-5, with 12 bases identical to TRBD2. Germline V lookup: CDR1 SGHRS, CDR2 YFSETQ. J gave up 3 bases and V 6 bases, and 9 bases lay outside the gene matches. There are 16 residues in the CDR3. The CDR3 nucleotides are TGCGCCAGCACCCTGAAGAGGACTAGCGGGAAAGAGACCCAGTACTTC. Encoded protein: CASTLKRTSGKETQYF.

The CDR3 DNA sequence: TGTGCCAGCAGTTCCGGACAGACCATGAACACTGAAGCTTTCTTT. It translates to CASSSGQTMNTEAFF. J is TRBJ1-1 and V is TRBV6-6; a possible D gene is TRBD1 (6 bases). CDR1 MNHNY and CDR2 SVGAGI come from the germline V gene (reference sequence). The ends were cut back, 4 bases at V and 0 bases at J, with 12 bases in the middle. The CDR3 totals 15 residues.

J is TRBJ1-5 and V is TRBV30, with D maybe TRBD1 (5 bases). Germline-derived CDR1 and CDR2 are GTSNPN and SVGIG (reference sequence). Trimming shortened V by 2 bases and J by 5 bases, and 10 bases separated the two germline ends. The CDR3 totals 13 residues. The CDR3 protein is CAWSNRGYQPQHF. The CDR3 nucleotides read TGTGCCTGGAGTAACCGGGGGTATCAGCCCCAGCATTTT. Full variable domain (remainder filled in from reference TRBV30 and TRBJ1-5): SQTIHQWPATLVQPVGSPLSLECTVEGTSNPNLYWYRQAAGRGLQLLFYSVGIGQISSEVPQNLSASRPQDRQFILSSKKLLLSDSGFYLCAWSNRGYQPQHFGDGTRLSIL.

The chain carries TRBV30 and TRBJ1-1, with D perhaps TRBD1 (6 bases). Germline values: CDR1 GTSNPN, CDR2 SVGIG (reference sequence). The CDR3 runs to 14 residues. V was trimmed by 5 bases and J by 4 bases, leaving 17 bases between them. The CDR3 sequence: CAWEKTGTLTEAFF. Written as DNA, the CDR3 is TGTGCCTGGGAAAAAACAGGGACCCTCACTGAAGCTTTCTTT.

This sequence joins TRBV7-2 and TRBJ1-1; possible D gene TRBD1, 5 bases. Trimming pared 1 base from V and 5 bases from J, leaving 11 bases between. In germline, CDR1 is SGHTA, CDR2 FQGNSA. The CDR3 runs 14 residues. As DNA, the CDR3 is TGTGCCAGCAGCTTAGGCAGGGATCTAACTGAAGCTTTCTTT. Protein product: CASSLGRDLTEAFF. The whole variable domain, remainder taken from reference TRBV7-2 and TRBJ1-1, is GAGVSQSPSNKVTEKGKDVELRCDPISGHTALYWYRQSLGQGLEFLIYFQGNSAPDKSGLPSDRFSAERTGGSVSTLTIQRTQQEDSAVYLCASSLGRDLTEAFFGQGTRLTVV.

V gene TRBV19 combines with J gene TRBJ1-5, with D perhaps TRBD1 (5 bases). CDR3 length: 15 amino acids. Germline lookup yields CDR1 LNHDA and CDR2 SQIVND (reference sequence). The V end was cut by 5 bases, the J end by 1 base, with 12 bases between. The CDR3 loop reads CASSDPGGSNQPQHF. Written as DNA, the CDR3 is TGTGCCAGTAGTGACCCGGGGGGGAGCAATCAGCCCCAGCATTTT.

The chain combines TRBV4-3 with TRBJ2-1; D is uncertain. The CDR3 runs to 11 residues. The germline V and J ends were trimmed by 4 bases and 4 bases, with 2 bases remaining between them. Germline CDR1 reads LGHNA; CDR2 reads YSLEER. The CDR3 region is CASSLYNEQFF. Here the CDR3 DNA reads TGCGCCAGCAGCCTATACAATGAGCAGTTCTTC.

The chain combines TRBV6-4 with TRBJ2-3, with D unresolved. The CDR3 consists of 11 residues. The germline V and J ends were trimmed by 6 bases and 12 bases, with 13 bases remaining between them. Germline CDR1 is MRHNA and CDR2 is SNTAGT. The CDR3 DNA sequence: TGTGCCAGCAGCTCAGGCCCCAGACAGTATTTT. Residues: CASSSGPRQYF.

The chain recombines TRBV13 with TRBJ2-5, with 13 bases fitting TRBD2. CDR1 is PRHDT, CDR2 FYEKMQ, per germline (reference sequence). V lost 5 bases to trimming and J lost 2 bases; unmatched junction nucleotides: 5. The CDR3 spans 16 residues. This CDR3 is CASSPRTSGGQETQYF. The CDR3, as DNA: TGTGCCAGCAGCCCCCGGACTAGCGGGGGACAAGAGACCCAGTACTTC.

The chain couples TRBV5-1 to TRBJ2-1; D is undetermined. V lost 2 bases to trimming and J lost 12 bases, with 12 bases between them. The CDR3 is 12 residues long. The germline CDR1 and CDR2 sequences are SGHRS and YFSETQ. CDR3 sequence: CASSFSDIGQFF. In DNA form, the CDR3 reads TGCGCCAGCAGCTTCTCCGACATTGGGCAGTTCTTC. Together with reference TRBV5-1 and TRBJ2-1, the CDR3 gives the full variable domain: KAGVTQTPRYLIKTRGQQVTLSCSPISGHRSVSWYQQTPGQGLQFLFEYFSETQRNKGNFPGRFSGRQFSNSRSEMNVSTLELGDSALYLCASSFSDIGQFFGPGTRLTVL.

The CDR3 nucleotides read TGTGCCAGCAGCTTGGTCTTGCAAGAGACCCAGTACTTC. Residues: CASSLVLQETQYF. The chain recombines TRBV5-4 with TRBJ2-5; unclear D gene. This CDR3 is built from 13 residues. Germline V lookup: CDR1 SGHNT, CDR2 YYREEE (reference sequence). Trimming removed 0 bases from V and 2 bases from J, with 5 bases in between.

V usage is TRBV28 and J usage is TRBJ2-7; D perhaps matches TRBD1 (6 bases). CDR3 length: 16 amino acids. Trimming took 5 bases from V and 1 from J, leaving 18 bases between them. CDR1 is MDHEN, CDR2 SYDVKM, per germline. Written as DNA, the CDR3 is TGTGCCAGCAGTGACCCACGGGACAAAACATCCTACGAGCAGTACTTC. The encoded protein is CASSDPRDKTSYEQYF. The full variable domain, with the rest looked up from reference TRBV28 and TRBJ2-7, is DVKVTQSSRYLVKRTGEKVFLECVQDMDHENMFWYRQDPGLGLRLIYFSYDVKMKEKGDIPEGYSVSREKKERFSLILESASTNQTSMYLCASSDPRDKTSYEQYFGPGTRLTVT.

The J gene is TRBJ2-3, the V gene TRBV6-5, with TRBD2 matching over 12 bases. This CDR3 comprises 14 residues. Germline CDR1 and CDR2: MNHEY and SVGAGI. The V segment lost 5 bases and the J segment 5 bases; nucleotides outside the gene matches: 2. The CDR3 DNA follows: TGTGCCAGCAGTGGGGGACTAGCGGGAGATACGCAGTATTTT. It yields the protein CASSGGLAGDTQYF.

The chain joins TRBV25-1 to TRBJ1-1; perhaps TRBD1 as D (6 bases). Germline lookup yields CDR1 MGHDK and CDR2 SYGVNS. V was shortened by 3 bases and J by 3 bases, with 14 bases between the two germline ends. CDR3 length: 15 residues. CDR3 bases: TGTGCCAGCAGTGATCCAACAGGGTCGCACACTGAAGCTTTCTTT. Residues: CASSDPTGSHTEAFF.

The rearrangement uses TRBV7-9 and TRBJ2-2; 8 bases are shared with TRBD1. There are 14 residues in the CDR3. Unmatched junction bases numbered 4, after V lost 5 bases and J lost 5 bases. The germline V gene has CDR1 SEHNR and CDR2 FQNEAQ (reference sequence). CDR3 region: CASSRTGSTGELFF. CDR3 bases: TGTGCCAGCAGCCGGACAGGGAGTACCGGGGAGCTGTTTTTT.

In DNA form, the CDR3 reads TGCGCCAGCAGCAGGGTGGGACAGGTCTACGAGCAGTACTTC. The encoded protein is CASSRVGQVYEQYF. The V gene is TRBV5-1, the J gene TRBJ2-5; 8 bases agree with TRBD1. The J call may be in error: the DNA end matches TRBJ2-7 better. From germline, CDR1 is SGHRS and CDR2 YFSETQ. The CDR3 is 14 amino acids.

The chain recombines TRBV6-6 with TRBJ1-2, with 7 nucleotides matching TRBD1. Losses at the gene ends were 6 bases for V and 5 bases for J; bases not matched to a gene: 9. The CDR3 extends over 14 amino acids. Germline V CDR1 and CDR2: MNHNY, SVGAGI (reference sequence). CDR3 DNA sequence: TGTGCCAGCAGCCAGGGACAGTTTAGGTATGGCTACACCTTC. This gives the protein CASSQGQFRYGYTF.

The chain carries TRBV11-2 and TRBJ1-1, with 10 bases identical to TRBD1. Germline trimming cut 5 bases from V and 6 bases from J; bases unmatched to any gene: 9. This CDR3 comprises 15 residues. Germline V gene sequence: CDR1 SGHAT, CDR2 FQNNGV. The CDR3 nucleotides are TGTGCCAGCAGCCACCTGACAGGGGGCGCCCCTGAAGCTTTCTTT. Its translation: CASSHLTGGAPEAFF.

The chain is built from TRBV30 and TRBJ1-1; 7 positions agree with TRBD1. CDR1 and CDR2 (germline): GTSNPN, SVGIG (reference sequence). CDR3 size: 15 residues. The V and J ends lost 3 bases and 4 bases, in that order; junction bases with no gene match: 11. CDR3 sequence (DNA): TGTGCCTGGAGCCGGAGGGACAGATGGGGCACTGAAGCTTTCTTT. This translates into CAWSRRDRWGTEAFF.

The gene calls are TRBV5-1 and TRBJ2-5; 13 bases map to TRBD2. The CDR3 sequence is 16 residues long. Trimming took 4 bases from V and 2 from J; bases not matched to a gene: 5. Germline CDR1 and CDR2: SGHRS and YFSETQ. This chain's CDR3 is CASSPSGLAGQETQYF. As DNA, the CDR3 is TGCGCCAGCAGCCCCTCGGGACTAGCGGGACAAGAGACCCAGTACTTC.

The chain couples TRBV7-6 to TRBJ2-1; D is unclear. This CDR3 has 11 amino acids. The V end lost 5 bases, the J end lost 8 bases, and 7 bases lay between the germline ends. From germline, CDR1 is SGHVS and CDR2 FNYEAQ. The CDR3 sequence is CASSQIDEQFF. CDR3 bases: TGTGCCAGCAGCCAAATAGATGAGCAGTTCTTC.

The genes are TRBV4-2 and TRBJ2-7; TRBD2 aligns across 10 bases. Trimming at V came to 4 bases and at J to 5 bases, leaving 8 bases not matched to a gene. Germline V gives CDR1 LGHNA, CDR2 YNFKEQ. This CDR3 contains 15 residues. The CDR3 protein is CASSRGASGSNEQYF. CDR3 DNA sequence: TGTGCCAGCAGCCGGGGGGCTAGCGGGAGTAACGAGCAGTACTTC.